Listed below are T cell receptor beta chains from one sample, sequenced in a study of CD8+ T cells in alopecia areata. The table came from immunoSEQ multiplex PCR; TCRdb's copy has only in-frame clones and leaves some out. The data hold 120,000 to 150,000 clones, with 80% to 90% observed a single time. The sequences come from CD8+ T cells sorted from blood, collected at week 0. These TCRs come from a human donor with alopecia areata. The CDR3 runs from the conserved cysteine through the conserved F or W. Each record gives: V gene, J gene, D gene, clone size, CDR3 protein, CDR3 DNA. A D gene is named only where the DNA matches it firmly. Size is stated for part of the rows, as once, few or many counts, or as a class when the clone is expanded.

v_call: TRBV29-1
j_call: TRBJ2-7
d_call: -
clone_size: few
cdr3_aa: CSVELAGSAYEQYF
cdr3_nt: TGCAGCGTCGAATTAGCCGGGTCCGCTTACGAGCAGTACTTC

v_call: TRBV27
j_call: TRBJ2-7
d_call: -
clone_size: once
cdr3_aa: CASSLIGGREAYEQYF
cdr3_nt: TGTGCCAGCAGTTTAATAGGTGGCAGGGAAGCGTACGAGCAGTACTTC

v_call: TRBV6-5
j_call: TRBJ2-7
d_call: TRBD1
clone_size: -
cdr3_aa: CASSVTGSHEQYF
cdr3_nt: TGTGCCAGCAGTGTGACAGGGAGCCACGAGCAGTACTTC

v_call: TRBV27
j_call: TRBJ1-5
d_call: -
clone_size: -
cdr3_aa: CASSGLGGPQPQHF
cdr3_nt: TGTGCCAGCAGCGGACTGGGAGGGCCACAGCCCCAGCATTTT

v_call: TRBV4-1
j_call: TRBJ2-3
d_call: -
clone_size: once
cdr3_aa: CASSQDEGAQYF
cdr3_nt: TGCGCCAGCAGCCAAGATGAGGGGGCGCAGTATTTT

v_call: TRBV29-1
j_call: TRBJ2-5
d_call: TRBD1
clone_size: -
cdr3_aa: CSVAGTAQETQYF
cdr3_nt: TGCAGCGTTGCGGGGACAGCCCAAGAGACCCAGTACTTC

v_call: TRBV19
j_call: TRBJ2-1
d_call: TRBD2
clone_size: -
cdr3_aa: CASSIEPSREGGLGDYNEQFF
cdr3_nt: TGTGCCAGTAGTATAGAACCATCCAGGGAGGGAGGACTAGGTGACTACAATGAGCAGTTCTTC

v_call: TRBV7-9
j_call: TRBJ2-5
d_call: -
clone_size: -
cdr3_aa: CASSPPGETQYF
cdr3_nt: TGTGCCAGCAGCCCCCCCGGGGAGACCCAGTACTTC

v_call: TRBV30
j_call: TRBJ2-1
d_call: -
clone_size: -
cdr3_aa: CAWSAGVTGSLSNEQFF
cdr3_nt: TGTGCCTGGAGTGCAGGGGTTACAGGGTCTCTTTCGAATGAGCAGTTCTTC

v_call: TRBV7-9
j_call: TRBJ2-2
d_call: TRBD2
clone_size: -
cdr3_aa: CASSSGGTGELFF
cdr3_nt: TGTGCCAGCAGCAGCGGGGGCACCGGGGAGCTGTTTTTT

v_call: TRBV5-4
j_call: TRBJ2-1
d_call: -
clone_size: -
cdr3_aa: CASSFTGNYNEQFF
cdr3_nt: TGTGCCAGCAGCTTTACAGGGAATTACAATGAGCAGTTCTTC

v_call: TRBV15
j_call: TRBJ2-7
d_call: TRBD1
clone_size: few
cdr3_aa: CATSSPGQGAYEQYF
cdr3_nt: TGTGCCACCAGCAGTCCGGGACAGGGCGCCTACGAGCAGTACTTC

v_call: TRBV6-4
j_call: TRBJ1-1
d_call: -
clone_size: -
cdr3_aa: CASSDGEPGTEAFF
cdr3_nt: TGTGCCAGCAGTGACGGGGAGCCCGGGACTGAAGCTTTCTTT

v_call: TRBV29-1
j_call: TRBJ2-2
d_call: TRBD2
clone_size: -
cdr3_aa: CSVRSGMDTGELFF
cdr3_nt: TGCAGCGTTCGAAGCGGGATGGACACCGGGGAGCTGTTTTTT

v_call: TRBV2
j_call: TRBJ2-7
d_call: -
clone_size: few
cdr3_aa: CASRSEYEQYF
cdr3_nt: TGTGCCAGCAGGTCCGAATACGAGCAGTACTTC

v_call: TRBV4-1
j_call: TRBJ2-6
d_call: -
clone_size: -
cdr3_aa: CASSQPTGIDSGANVLTF
cdr3_nt: TGCGCCAGCAGCCAACCTACAGGGATCGACTCTGGGGCCAACGTCCTGACTTTC

v_call: TRBV19
j_call: TRBJ2-3
d_call: -
clone_size: -
cdr3_aa: CASSIPQGGGETDTQYF
cdr3_nt: TGTGCCAGTAGTATACCCCAGGGGGGGGGCGAGACAGATACGCAGTATTTT

v_call: TRBV11-2
j_call: TRBJ2-3
d_call: -
clone_size: -
cdr3_aa: CASSLDWGPSTDTQYF
cdr3_nt: TGTGCCAGCAGCTTAGACTGGGGCCCTAGCACAGATACGCAGTATTTT

v_call: TRBV13
j_call: TRBJ2-3
d_call: -
clone_size: -
cdr3_aa: CASSLTIDTQYF
cdr3_nt: TGTGCCAGCAGCTTGACTATAGATACGCAGTATTTT

v_call: TRBV7-3
j_call: TRBJ2-6
d_call: -
clone_size: -
cdr3_aa: CASSPGAGARGANVLTF
cdr3_nt: TGTGCCAGCAGCCCCGGGGCAGGGGCGAGGGGGGCCAACGTCCTGACTTTC

v_call: TRBV5-4
j_call: TRBJ2-3
d_call: -
clone_size: once
cdr3_aa: CASSWSGDLPPDTQYF
cdr3_nt: TGTGCCAGCAGCTGGTCCGGGGACCTTCCACCAGATACGCAGTATTTT

v_call: TRBV19
j_call: TRBJ1-5
d_call: -
clone_size: -
cdr3_aa: CASSVYSNNQPQHF
cdr3_nt: TGTGCCAGTAGTGTATACAGCAACAATCAGCCCCAGCATTTT

v_call: TRBV7-8
j_call: TRBJ2-7
d_call: TRBD2
clone_size: few
cdr3_aa: CASLGTSSEQYF
cdr3_nt: TGTGCCAGCTTAGGGACTAGCAGCGAGCAGTACTTC

v_call: TRBV30
j_call: TRBJ2-1
d_call: TRBD2
clone_size: -
cdr3_aa: CAWASTSEKVYYNEQFF
cdr3_nt: TGTGCCTGGGCTTCGACTAGCGAAAAGGTTTACTACAATGAGCAGTTCTTC

v_call: TRBV4-1
j_call: TRBJ2-5
d_call: -
clone_size: -
cdr3_aa: CASSGARDGETQYF
cdr3_nt: TGCGCCAGCAGCGGGGCGCGGGACGGAGAGACCCAGTACTTC

v_call: TRBV9
j_call: TRBJ2-2
d_call: TRBD1
clone_size: -
cdr3_aa: CASSPVGTGYTGELFF
cdr3_nt: TGTGCCAGCAGCCCCGTAGGGACAGGCTACACCGGGGAGCTGTTTTTT

v_call: TRBV19
j_call: TRBJ2-7
d_call: -
clone_size: -
cdr3_aa: CASSRKTGQLYEQYF
cdr3_nt: TGTGCCAGTAGCCGGAAAACTGGACAGCTGTACGAGCAGTACTTC

v_call: TRBV9
j_call: TRBJ2-7
d_call: -
clone_size: -
cdr3_aa: CASSVGGTGYEQYF
cdr3_nt: TGTGCCAGCAGCGTAGGAGGGACTGGATACGAGCAGTACTTC

v_call: TRBV27
j_call: TRBJ2-1
d_call: TRBD1
clone_size: once
cdr3_aa: CASSSGQGYEQFF
cdr3_nt: TGTGCCAGCAGTTCCGGACAGGGGTACGAGCAGTTCTTC

v_call: TRBV7-8
j_call: TRBJ2-2
d_call: TRBD1
clone_size: -
cdr3_aa: CASSLVTGTLNTGELFF
cdr3_nt: TGTGCCAGCAGCTTGGTGACAGGGACCCTGAACACCGGGGAGCTGTTTTTT

v_call: TRBV11-2
j_call: TRBJ2-2
d_call: -
clone_size: -
cdr3_aa: CASSPYRGDSITGELFF
cdr3_nt: TGTGCCAGCAGTCCCTACCGGGGGGACAGTATCACCGGGGAGCTGTTTTTT

v_call: TRBV5-6
j_call: TRBJ2-5
d_call: -
clone_size: -
cdr3_aa: CASSVEDLSATQYF
cdr3_nt: TGTGCCAGCAGCGTGGAGGACCTCAGTGCGACCCAGTACTTC

v_call: TRBV29-1
j_call: TRBJ1-1
d_call: TRBD1
clone_size: -
cdr3_aa: CSVETGDLAEAFF
cdr3_nt: TGCAGCGTCGAGACAGGGGACCTCGCTGAAGCTTTCTTT

v_call: TRBV6-5
j_call: TRBJ2-3
d_call: -
clone_size: -
cdr3_aa: CASSYGSPDTQYF
cdr3_nt: TGTGCCAGCAGTTATGGCTCCCCGGATACGCAGTATTTT

v_call: TRBV10-2
j_call: TRBJ2-3
d_call: TRBD2
clone_size: -
cdr3_aa: CASSAAGRDTQYF
cdr3_nt: TGCGCCAGCAGCGCAGCGGGGAGAGATACGCAGTATTTT

v_call: TRBV5-6
j_call: TRBJ2-5
d_call: -
clone_size: -
cdr3_aa: CASSSSIRTEYQETQYF
cdr3_nt: TGTGCCAGCAGCTCCTCTATCCGCACGGAGTACCAAGAGACCCAGTACTTC

v_call: TRBV25-1
j_call: TRBJ2-3
d_call: -
clone_size: -
cdr3_aa: CASSEADTQYF
cdr3_nt: TGTGCCAGCAGTGAAGCAGATACGCAGTATTTT

v_call: TRBV4-1
j_call: TRBJ2-3
d_call: -
clone_size: -
cdr3_aa: CASSQGANTQYF
cdr3_nt: TGCGCCAGCAGCCAGGGAGCGAATACGCAGTATTTT

v_call: TRBV14
j_call: TRBJ1-6
d_call: TRBD1
clone_size: -
cdr3_aa: CASSQQEGASSPLHF
cdr3_nt: TGTGCCAGCAGCCAACAAGAGGGGGCGAGTTCACCCCTCCACTTT